These 21 T cell receptor beta chains originate from one sample sequenced in a study of cytomegalovirus exposure and HLA in healthy donors. TCRdb's copy holds only in-frame clones and misses some; the assay was immunoSEQ multiplex PCR. The profile shows 200,000 or so clones, around 83% of them singletons. The material sequenced was PBMCs. These receptor sequences come from a woman aged 25-40 years in good health and CMV-seropositive.

In this sample, this clone turned up a few times. This CDR3 reads CASSVVLAGSTEAFF. For the CDR3, the DNA is TGTGCCAGCAGCGTAGTTTTGGCGGGGAGCACTGAAGCTTTCTTT. V usage is TRBV9 and J usage is TRBJ1-1, with D unclear. The CDR3 is made up of 15 amino acids. CDR1 and CDR2 (germline): SGDLS, YYNGEE. The V end was cut by 0 bases, the J end by 4 bases, with 13 bases between.

This chain connects TRBV19 to TRBJ2-7, with 9 positions matching TRBD1. CDR1 is LNHDA and CDR2 is SQIVND in the germline V gene (reference sequence). The CDR3 runs to 16 residues. Losses at the gene ends were 4 bases for V and 3 bases for J; bases not matched to a gene: 10. DNA of the CDR3: TGTGCCAGTAGTACGGACTTCGGGACAGGGCACTACGAGCAGTACTTC. Its protein is CASSTDFGTGHYEQYF.

The chain couples TRBV29-1 to TRBJ1-2, with 9 bases matching TRBD1. V was clipped by 6 bases and J by 7 bases; unmatched bases: 9. The CDR3 sequence is 13 residues long. The germline V gene has CDR1 SQVTM and CDR2 ANQGSEA. CDR3 sequence reads: CSVTRTGDGGYTF. CDR3 in DNA: TGCAGCGTGACCCGGACAGGGGACGGTGGCTACACCTTC.

The chain uses TRBV6-1 and TRBJ1-2; D perhaps matches TRBD1 (6 bases). The CDR3 spans 14 residues. V lost 2 bases and J 7 bases, leaving 14 bases between the germline ends. Germline V gene lookup returns CDR1 MNHNS and CDR2 SASEGT. This chain's CDR3 is CASSEWGGAGGYTF. The CDR3 nucleotides are TGTGCCAGCAGTGAATGGGGGGGCGCGGGTGGCTACACCTTC.

This sequence joins TRBV4-2 and TRBJ1-1; D is possibly TRBD1 (5 bases). The CDR3 sequence is 15 residues long. Trimming pared 0 bases from V and 4 bases from J, leaving 12 bases between. The germline CDR1 and CDR2 sequences are LGHNA and YNFKEQ. The CDR3 loop is CASSQEWGVSTEAFF. The CDR3, as DNA: TGTGCCAGCAGCCAAGAATGGGGGGTGAGCACTGAAGCTTTCTTT.

This clone was seen a handful of times. The V and J genes are TRBV9 and TRBJ1-2, with D unresolved. The CDR3 is 12 residues long. The germline CDR1 and CDR2 sequences are SGDLS and YYNGEE. Trimming cost V 0 bases and J 4 bases, with 4 bases left between them. The CDR3 region is CASSVDGYGYTF. For the CDR3, the DNA is TGTGCCAGCAGCGTAGACGGCTATGGCTACACCTTC.

The gene calls are TRBV11-2 and TRBJ2-1; the D gene is possibly TRBD1 (6 bases). This CDR3 contains 15 residues. V lost 1 base and J lost 6, with 13 bases in between. Germline CDR1 reads SGHAT; CDR2 reads FQNNGV. The CDR3 here is CASSLGTGTPNEQFF. The CDR3 nucleotides read TGTGCCAGCAGCTTAGGTACAGGGACCCCCAATGAGCAGTTCTTC.

The genes are TRBV4-2 and TRBJ2-2, with 13 nucleotides matching TRBD2. Germline assignment: CDR1 LGHNA and CDR2 YNFKEQ. This CDR3 is 15 amino acids long. Germline trimming cut 4 bases from V and 6 bases from J; bases unmatched to any gene: 2. The CDR3 DNA follows: TGTGCCAGCAGCCGGACTAGCGGGAGCGCCGGGGAGCTGTTTTTT. Its translation is CASSRTSGSAGELFF.

The chain has TRBV13 and TRBJ1-3; D call uncertain. Trimming left V 1 base short and J 4 bases short, with 5 bases between. This CDR3 has 13 amino acids. Looked up from germline, CDR1 is PRHDT and CDR2 is FYEKMQ (reference sequence). The CDR3 sequence: CASSLDFGNTIYF. As DNA, the CDR3 is TGTGCCAGCAGCTTAGACTTCGGAAACACCATATATTTT.

In regard to this clone: This sample includes further DNA sequences coding for the same CDR3. J is TRBJ1-1 and V is TRBV29-1, with 10 bases aligning to TRBD1. The CDR3 extends over 13 amino acids. J was trimmed by 3 bases and V by 6 bases; bases with no gene match: 4. The germline V gene encodes CDR1 SQVTM and CDR2 ANQGSEA. CDR3 nucleotide sequence: TGCAGCGTGGGGGGACAGGGGTACACTGAAGCTTTCTTT. Translation gives CSVGGQGYTEAFF.

This rearrangement joins TRBV6-1 to TRBJ2-1; D is possibly TRBD2 (6 bases). V dropped 1 base and J dropped 7 bases, with 17 bases sitting between them. Looked up from germline, CDR1 is MNHNS and CDR2 is SASEGT. The CDR3 spans 16 residues. CDR3 loop: CASSEVGGFGGNEQFF. The CDR3 bases are TGTGCCAGCAGTGAAGTGGGGGGTTTCGGTGGAAATGAGCAGTTCTTC.

The rearrangement joins TRBV10-3 to TRBJ1-1; D is possibly TRBD1 (5 bases). Trimming left V 3 bases short and J 3 bases short, with 14 bases between. CDR3 size: 15 residues. Germline V gives CDR1 ENHRY, CDR2 SYGVKD. CDR3 sequence reads: CAISDRAGWDTEAFF. As DNA, the CDR3 is TGTGCCATCAGTGATCGGGCAGGGTGGGACACTGAAGCTTTCTTT.

The chain employs TRBV18 and TRBJ1-1; no firm D call. Trimming stripped 3 bases from V and 1 base from J, with 9 bases between. The CDR3 has 14 amino acids. The germline V gene encodes CDR1 KGHSH and CDR2 LQKENI. The CDR3 DNA is TGTGCCAGCTCACCGTCGGGTTGGAACACTGAAGCTTTCTTT. Protein sequence: CASSPSGWNTEAFF.

The chain uses TRBV29-1 and TRBJ2-7, with 8 bases aligning to TRBD2. The V gene end was trimmed by 7 bases and the J gene end by 6 bases; junction bases not matched to a gene: 14. Germline V gene sequence: CDR1 SQVTM, CDR2 ANQGSEA. The CDR3 runs to 14 residues. The CDR3 sequence is CSAWGGGLGSEQYF. Written as DNA, the CDR3 is TGCAGCGCCTGGGGAGGGGGACTAGGGAGCGAGCAGTACTTC.

V usage is TRBV6-6 and J usage is TRBJ2-7; 10 bases are shared with TRBD2. This CDR3 contains 14 residues. The V and J ends lost 6 bases and 1 base, in that order; junction bases with no gene match: 3. CDR1 and CDR2 (germline): MNHNY, SVGAGI (reference sequence). CDR3: CASRKAGGSYEQYF. CDR3 DNA: TGTGCCAGCAGAAAAGCGGGAGGGTCCTACGAGCAGTACTTC.

The rearrangement uses TRBV19 and TRBJ1-5; TRBD1 might be the D (6 bases). This CDR3 has 14 residues. Germline loops: CDR1 LNHDA, CDR2 SQIVND (reference sequence). Trimming stripped 10 bases from V and 6 bases from J, with 19 bases between. The CDR3 DNA reads TGTGCCACCCACAAACCAGGGGCTGGTCAGCCCCAGCATTTT. It is translated as CATHKPGAGQPQHF.

This rearrangement joins TRBV4-1 to TRBJ2-3, with 8 bases matching TRBD1. The CDR3 is 16 residues long. CDR1 MGHRA and CDR2 YSYEKL come from the germline V gene. J was trimmed by 1 base and V by 4 bases; bases with no gene match: 7. The CDR3 spells CASSREDRVGTDTQYF. The CDR3 DNA follows: TGCGCCAGCAGCCGAGAGGACAGGGTGGGCACAGATACGCAGTATTTT.

The gene calls are TRBV21-1 and TRBJ1-2; the D segment call TRBD1 is taken from the table without a DNA check. TRBV21-1 is a pseudogene segment. This CDR3 contains 16 residues. The CDR3 is CASAKTPGQDVYGYTF. Here the CDR3 DNA reads TGTGCCAGCGCCAAAACCCCGGGACAGGACGTCTATGGCTACACCTTC.

The V call is TRBV6-1, the J call TRBJ2-3; 7 nucleotides align to TRBD1. V shed 4 bases, J shed 0 bases, and the junction held 4 bases outside the gene matches. The CDR3 runs to 15 residues. Per germline, CDR1 MNHNS and CDR2 SASEGT. CDR3 sequence reads: CASSARTGSTDTQYF. Written as DNA, the CDR3 is TGTGCCAGCAGTGCAAGGACAGGCAGCACAGATACGCAGTATTTT.

The V and J genes are TRBV6-1 and TRBJ1-1, with a possible D match to TRBD1 (6 bases). Trimming took off 1 base at V and 5 bases at J, with 8 bases between the two ends. CDR1 and CDR2 from the germline V gene are MNHNS and SASEGT. CDR3 length: 13 residues. CDR3: CASSEGGGTEAFF. CDR3 nucleotide sequence: TGTGCCAGCAGTGAAGGAGGGGGTACTGAAGCTTTCTTT.

The V and J genes are TRBV2 and TRBJ2-5; 12 nucleotides match TRBD2. Germline V gene data show CDR1 as SNHLY and CDR2 as FYNNEI. The CDR3 covers 15 residues. The J segment lost 3 bases and the V segment lost 7 bases, leaving 6 bases of the junction unmatched. CDR3: CASTETSGGKETQYF. The CDR3, as DNA: TGTGCCAGCACCGAGACTAGCGGGGGCAAAGAGACCCAGTACTTC. The whole variable domain, filled in from reference TRBV2 and TRBJ2-5, reads EPEVTQTPSHQVTQMGQEVILRCVPISNHLYFYWYRQILGQKVEFLVSFYNNEISEKSEIFDDQFSVERPDGSNFTLKIRSTKLEDSAMYFCASTETSGGKETQYFGPGTRLLVL.